The T cell receptor (beta chain) under discussion was sequenced for a study of early T cells in non-severe SARS-CoV-2 infection. Study as a whole: From unsorted whole blood, bulk RNA was sequenced, and the chains remained unpaired.

CDR3 length: 14 amino acids. CDR1 and CDR2 (germline): SGDLS, YYNGEE. V shed 4 bases and J 7 bases; nucleotides not matched to a gene: 7. This clonotype was found a few times. Unique molecular identifiers tagged individual cDNA molecules. TCRdb independently ran MiXCR on the 5' RACE reads; one entry per CDR3 protein. The sample records about 56,000 distinct CDR3 sequences, roughly 15% being singletons. The sequence derives from an adult who was a healthcare worker with PCR-confirmed SARS-CoV-2 infection or an uninfected control (not recorded which). The gene calls are TRBV9 and TRBJ2-7; 11 bases line up with TRBD1. The source was whole blood, collected at baseline. Written as DNA, the CDR3 is TGTGCCAGCAGCCGGGACAGGGGGACAGGGGAGCAGTACTTC. Amino acid sequence: CASSRDRGTGEQYF. Together with reference TRBV9 and TRBJ2-7, the CDR3 gives the full variable domain: DSGVTQTPKHLITATGQRVTLRCSPRSGDLSVYWYQQSLDQGLQFLIQYYNGEERAKGNILERFSAQQFPDLHSELNLSSLELGDSALYFCASSRDRGTGEQYFGPGTRLTVT.